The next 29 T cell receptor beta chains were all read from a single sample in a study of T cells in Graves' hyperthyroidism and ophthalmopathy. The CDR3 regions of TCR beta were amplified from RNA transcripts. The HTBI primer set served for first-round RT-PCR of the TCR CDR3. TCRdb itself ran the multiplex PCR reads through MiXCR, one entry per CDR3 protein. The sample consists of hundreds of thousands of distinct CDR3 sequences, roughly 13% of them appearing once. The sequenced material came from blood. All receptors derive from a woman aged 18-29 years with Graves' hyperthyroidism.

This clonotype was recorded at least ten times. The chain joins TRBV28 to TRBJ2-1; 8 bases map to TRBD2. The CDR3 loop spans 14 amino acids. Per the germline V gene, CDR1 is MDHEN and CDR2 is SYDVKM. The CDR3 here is CATILLAAGNEQFF. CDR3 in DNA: TGTGCGACTATTTTACTAGCGGCTGGCAATGAGCAGTTCTTC.

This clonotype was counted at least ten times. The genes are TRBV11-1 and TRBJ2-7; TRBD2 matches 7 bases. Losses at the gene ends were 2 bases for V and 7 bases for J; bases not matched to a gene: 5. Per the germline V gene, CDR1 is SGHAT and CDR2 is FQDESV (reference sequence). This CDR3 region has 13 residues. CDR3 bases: TGTGCCAGCAGCTTACGGGAAGCGGGAGAGCAGTACTTC. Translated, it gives CASSLREAGEQYF.

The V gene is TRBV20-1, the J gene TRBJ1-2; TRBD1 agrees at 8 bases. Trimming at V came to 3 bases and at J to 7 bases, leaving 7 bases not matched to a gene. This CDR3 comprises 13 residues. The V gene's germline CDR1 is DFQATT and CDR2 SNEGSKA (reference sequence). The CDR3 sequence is CSASVVDRGGYTF. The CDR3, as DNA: TGCAGTGCTAGTGTAGTCGACAGGGGTGGCTACACCTTC.

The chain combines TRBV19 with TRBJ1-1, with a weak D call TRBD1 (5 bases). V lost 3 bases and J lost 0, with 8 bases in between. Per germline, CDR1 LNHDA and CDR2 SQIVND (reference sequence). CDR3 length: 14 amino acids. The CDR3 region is CASSIAGMNTEAFF. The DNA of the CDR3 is TGTGCCAGTAGTATTGCAGGGATGAACACTGAAGCTTTCTTT.

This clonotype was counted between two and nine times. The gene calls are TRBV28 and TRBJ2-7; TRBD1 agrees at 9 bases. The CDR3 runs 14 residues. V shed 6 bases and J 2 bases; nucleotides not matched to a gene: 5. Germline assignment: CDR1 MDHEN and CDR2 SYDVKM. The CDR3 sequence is CASSIGQGTYEQYF. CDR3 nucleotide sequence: TGTGCCAGCAGCATAGGACAGGGGACCTACGAGCAGTACTTC.

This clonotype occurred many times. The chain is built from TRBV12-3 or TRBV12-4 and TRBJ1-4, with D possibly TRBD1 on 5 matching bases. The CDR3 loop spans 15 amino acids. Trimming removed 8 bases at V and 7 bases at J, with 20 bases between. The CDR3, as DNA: TGTGCCAGCGCCCAGGAAGGGGCGCAGAGTGAAAAACTGTTTTTT. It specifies CASAQEGAQSEKLFF.

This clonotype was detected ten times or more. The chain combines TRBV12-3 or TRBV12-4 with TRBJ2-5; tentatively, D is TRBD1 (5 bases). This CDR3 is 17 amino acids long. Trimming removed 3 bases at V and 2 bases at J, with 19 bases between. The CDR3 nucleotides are TGTGCCAGCAGTTTGAGTAGGGGCCGGCGTGGGCAAGAGACCCAGTACTTC. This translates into CASSLSRGRRGQETQYF.

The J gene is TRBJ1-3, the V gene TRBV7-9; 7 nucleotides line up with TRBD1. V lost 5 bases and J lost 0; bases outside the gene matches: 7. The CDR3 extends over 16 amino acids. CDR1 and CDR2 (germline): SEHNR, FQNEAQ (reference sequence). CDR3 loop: CASSPRQGHSGNTIYF. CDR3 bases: TGTGCCAGCAGCCCCCGACAGGGTCACTCTGGAAACACCATATATTTT.

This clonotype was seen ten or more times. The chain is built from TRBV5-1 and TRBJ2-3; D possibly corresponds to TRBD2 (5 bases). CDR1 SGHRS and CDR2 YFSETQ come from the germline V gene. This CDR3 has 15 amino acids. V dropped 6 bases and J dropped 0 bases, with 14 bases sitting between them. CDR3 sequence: CASTVDSSSTDTQYF. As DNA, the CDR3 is TGCGCCAGCACCGTGGACTCTTCTAGCACAGATACGCAGTATTTT.

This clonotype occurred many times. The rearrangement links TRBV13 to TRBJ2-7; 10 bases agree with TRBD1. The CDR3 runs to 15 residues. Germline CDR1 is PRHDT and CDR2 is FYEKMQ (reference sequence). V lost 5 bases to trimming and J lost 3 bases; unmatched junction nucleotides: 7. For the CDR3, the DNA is TGTGCCAGCAGCCGTTCCGGGACAGGGGTCTACGAGCAGTACTTC. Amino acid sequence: CASSRSGTGVYEQYF.

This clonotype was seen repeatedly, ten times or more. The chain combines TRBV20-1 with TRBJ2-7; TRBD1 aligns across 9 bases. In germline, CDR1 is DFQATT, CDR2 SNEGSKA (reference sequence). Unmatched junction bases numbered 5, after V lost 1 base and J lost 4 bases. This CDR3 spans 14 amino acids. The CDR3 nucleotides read TGCAGTGCTAGAGCGGGACAGGGTTCATACGAGCAGTACTTC. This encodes CSARAGQGSYEQYF.

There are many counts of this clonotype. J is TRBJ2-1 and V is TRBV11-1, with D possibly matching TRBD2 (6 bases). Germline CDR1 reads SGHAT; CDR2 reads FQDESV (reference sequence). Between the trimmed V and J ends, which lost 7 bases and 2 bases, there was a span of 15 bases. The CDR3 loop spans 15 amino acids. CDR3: CASTASVYPYNEQFF. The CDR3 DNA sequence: TGTGCCAGCACCGCTAGCGTCTATCCCTACAATGAGCAGTTCTTC. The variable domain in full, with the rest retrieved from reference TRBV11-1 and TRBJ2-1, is EAEVAQSPRYKITEKSQAVAFWCDPISGHATLYWYRQILGQGPELLVQFQDESVVDDSQLPKDRFSAERLKGVDSTLKIQPAELGDSAMYLCASTASVYPYNEQFFGPGTRLTVL.

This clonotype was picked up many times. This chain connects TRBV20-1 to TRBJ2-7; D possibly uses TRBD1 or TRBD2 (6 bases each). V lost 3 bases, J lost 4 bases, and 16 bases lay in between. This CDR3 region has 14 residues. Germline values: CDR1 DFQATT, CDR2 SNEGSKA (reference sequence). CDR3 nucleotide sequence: TGCAGTGCTAGTAGAAGGGGGGCCGGGTACGAGCAGTACTTC. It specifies CSASRRGAGYEQYF.

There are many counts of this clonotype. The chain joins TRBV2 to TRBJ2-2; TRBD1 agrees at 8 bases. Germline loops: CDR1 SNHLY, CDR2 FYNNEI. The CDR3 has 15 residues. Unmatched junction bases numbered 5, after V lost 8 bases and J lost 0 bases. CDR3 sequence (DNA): TGTGCCAGCGACCTACAGGGGGCGAACACCGGGGAGCTGTTTTTT. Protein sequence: CASDLQGANTGELFF.

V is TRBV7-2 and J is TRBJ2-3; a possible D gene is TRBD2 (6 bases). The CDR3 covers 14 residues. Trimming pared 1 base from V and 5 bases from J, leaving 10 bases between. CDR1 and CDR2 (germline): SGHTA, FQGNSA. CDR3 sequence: CASSLDSGQDTQYF. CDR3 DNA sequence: TGTGCCAGCAGCTTAGATAGCGGTCAAGATACGCAGTATTTT.

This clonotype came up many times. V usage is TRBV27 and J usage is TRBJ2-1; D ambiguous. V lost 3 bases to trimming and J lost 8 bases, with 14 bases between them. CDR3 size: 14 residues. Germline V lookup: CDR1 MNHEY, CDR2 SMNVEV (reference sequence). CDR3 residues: CASSFVVGPHEQFF. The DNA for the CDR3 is TGTGCCAGCAGTTTTGTTGTCGGGCCGCATGAGCAGTTCTTC.

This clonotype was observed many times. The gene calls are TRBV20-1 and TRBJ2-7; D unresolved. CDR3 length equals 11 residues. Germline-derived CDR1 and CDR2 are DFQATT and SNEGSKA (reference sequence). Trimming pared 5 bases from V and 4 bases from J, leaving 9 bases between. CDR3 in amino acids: CSAPVTYEQYF. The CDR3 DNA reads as TGCAGTGCTCCCGTTACATACGAGCAGTACTTC.

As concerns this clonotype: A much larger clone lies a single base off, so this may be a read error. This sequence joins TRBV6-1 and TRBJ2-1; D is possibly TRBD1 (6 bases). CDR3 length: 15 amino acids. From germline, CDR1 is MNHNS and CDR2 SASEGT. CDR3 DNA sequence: TGTGCCTGCAGCCACTCGCCAGGGGCGAGGTATGAGCAGTTCTTC. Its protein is CACSHSPGARYEQFF.

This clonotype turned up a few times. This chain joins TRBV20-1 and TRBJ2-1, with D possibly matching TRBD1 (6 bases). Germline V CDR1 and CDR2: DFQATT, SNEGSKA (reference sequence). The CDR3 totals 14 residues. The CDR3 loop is CRARRQVVRGEQFF. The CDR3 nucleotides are TGCAGAGCCCGGCGACAGGTGGTTAGGGGTGAGCAGTTCTTC.

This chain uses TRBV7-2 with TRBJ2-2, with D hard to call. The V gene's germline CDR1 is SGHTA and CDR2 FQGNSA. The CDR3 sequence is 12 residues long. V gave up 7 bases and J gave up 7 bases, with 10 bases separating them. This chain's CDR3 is CASTSSNGELFF. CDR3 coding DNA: TGTGCCAGCACCTCATCAAACGGGGAGCTGTTTTTT.

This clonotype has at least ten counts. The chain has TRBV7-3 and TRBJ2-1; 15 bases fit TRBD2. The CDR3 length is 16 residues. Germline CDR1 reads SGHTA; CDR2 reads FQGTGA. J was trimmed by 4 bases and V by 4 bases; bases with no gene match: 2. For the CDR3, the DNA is TGTGCCAGCAGCTCCGGGACTAGCGGGGGGTACAATGAGCAGTTCTTC. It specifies CASSSGTSGGYNEQFF.

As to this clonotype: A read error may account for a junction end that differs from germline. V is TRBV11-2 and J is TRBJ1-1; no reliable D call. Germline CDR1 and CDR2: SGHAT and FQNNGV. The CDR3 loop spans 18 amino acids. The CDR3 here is CASSNLLGSGGLNTEAFF. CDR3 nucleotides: TGCGCCAGCAGCAACCTACTAGGATCGGGTGGTCTGAACACTGAAGCTTTCTTT.

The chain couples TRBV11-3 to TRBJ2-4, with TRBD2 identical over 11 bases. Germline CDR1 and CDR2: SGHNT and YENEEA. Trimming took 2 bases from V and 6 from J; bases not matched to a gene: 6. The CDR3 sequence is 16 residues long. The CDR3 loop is CASSLNSGGVRNIQYF. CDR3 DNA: TGTGCCAGCAGCTTAAATAGCGGGGGGGTTAGAAACATTCAGTACTTC.

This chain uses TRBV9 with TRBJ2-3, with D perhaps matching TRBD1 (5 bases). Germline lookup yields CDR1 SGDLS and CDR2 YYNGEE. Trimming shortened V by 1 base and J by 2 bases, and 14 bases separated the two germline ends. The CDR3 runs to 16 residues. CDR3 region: CASSVSSGSTTDTQYF. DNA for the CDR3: TGTGCCAGCAGCGTAAGTTCAGGGTCCACCACAGATACGCAGTATTTT.

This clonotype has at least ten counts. The CDR3 loop is CASSWTGYTGELFF. CDR3 nucleotide sequence: TGTGCCAGCAGTTGGACAGGGTACACCGGGGAGCTGTTTTTT. The chain has TRBV12-3 or TRBV12-4 and TRBJ2-2; 8 bases fit TRBD1. Germline trimming cut 4 bases from V and 3 bases from J; bases unmatched to any gene: 1. The CDR3 loop spans 14 amino acids.

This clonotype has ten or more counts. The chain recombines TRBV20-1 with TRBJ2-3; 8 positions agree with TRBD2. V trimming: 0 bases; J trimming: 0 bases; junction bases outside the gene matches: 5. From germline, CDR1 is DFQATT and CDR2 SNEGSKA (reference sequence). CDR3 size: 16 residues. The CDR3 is CSARDRLAISTDTQYF. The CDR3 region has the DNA TGCAGTGCTAGAGATAGACTAGCGATTAGCACAGATACGCAGTATTTT.

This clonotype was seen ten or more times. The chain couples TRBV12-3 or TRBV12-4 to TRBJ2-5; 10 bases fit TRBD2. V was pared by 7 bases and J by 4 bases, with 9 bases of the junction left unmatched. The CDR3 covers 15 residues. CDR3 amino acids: CASMTTSGVGETQYF. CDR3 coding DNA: TGTGCCAGCATGACTACTAGCGGGGTAGGAGAGACCCAGTACTTC.

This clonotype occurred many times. CDR3 amino acids: CASSQAELFEKLFF. CDR3 in DNA: TGTGCCAGCAGCCAAGCAGAGCTTTTTGAAAAACTGTTTTTT. V usage is TRBV4-2 and J usage is TRBJ1-4; no definite D call. The CDR3 is 14 amino acids. From germline, CDR1 is LGHNA and CDR2 YNFKEQ. The V end lost 1 base, the J end lost 7 bases, and 10 bases lay between the germline ends.

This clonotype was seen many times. CDR3 sequence (DNA): TGTGCCAGCAGTCCCGGGGCGGCCCCTAGCACAGATACGCAGTATTTT. Protein: CASSPGAAPSTDTQYF. The gene calls are TRBV27 and TRBJ2-3; D is tentatively TRBD1 or TRBD2 (5 bases each). The CDR3 has 16 amino acids. Germline CDR1 and CDR2: MNHEY and SMNVEV (reference sequence). The V end was cut by 5 bases, the J end by 0 bases, with 15 bases between.